Below, 16 T cell receptor beta chains from the same sample are listed, as sequenced in a study of blood T cell repertoires in COVID-19. TCRdb's copy holds only in-frame clones and misses some; the assay was immunoSEQ multiplex PCR. The sample gives around 50,000 clones, 70% to 85% of which show up once; around a tenth is in the top ten. Specimen: peripheral blood. These receptors all come from a man older than 75 with COVID-19, enrolled during active disease.

The rearrangement links TRBV18 to TRBJ1-6; D possibly corresponds to TRBD1 (5 bases). The V gene's germline CDR1 is KGHSH and CDR2 LQKENI. The CDR3 sequence is 15 residues long. V lost 3 bases and J 10 bases, leaving 16 bases between the germline ends. The CDR3: CASSPAGRDSSPLHF. CDR3 sequence (DNA): TGTGCCAGCTCACCGGCGGGGAGGGACTCGTCACCCCTCCACTTT.

The CDR3 reads CASSLTGDTEAFF. CDR3 coding DNA: TGTGCCAGCAGTTTGACAGGGGACACTGAAGCTTTCTTT. This rearrangement joins TRBV6-5 to TRBJ1-1, with 8 bases fitting TRBD1. Germline V lookup: CDR1 MNHEY, CDR2 SVGAGI. J was trimmed by 3 bases and V by 4 bases; bases with no gene match: 1. The length of the CDR3 is 13 residues.

This clone was seen a single time. The V gene is TRBV7-8, the J gene TRBJ1-1; D not certain. Germline assignment: CDR1 SGHVS and CDR2 FQNEAQ. Trimming pared 2 bases from V and 1 base from J, leaving 8 bases between. The CDR3 spans 14 residues. CDR3: CASSLFGRNTEAFF. CDR3 coding DNA: TGTGCCAGCAGCTTATTCGGGAGGAACACTGAAGCTTTCTTT.

The chain joins TRBV2 to TRBJ1-5; TRBD1 is a possible D gene (5 bases). CDR3 size: 13 residues. Germline assignment: CDR1 SNHLY and CDR2 FYNNEI. V was trimmed by 6 bases and J by 7 bases, leaving 13 bases between them. CDR3 region: CASRREGLQPQHF. The CDR3 DNA follows: TGTGCCAGCAGGAGGGAGGGGCTGCAGCCCCAGCATTTT.

The chain joins TRBV7-3 to TRBJ1-2, with D tentatively TRBD1 (5 bases). The length of the CDR3 is 14 residues. The V and J ends lost 5 bases and 4 bases respectively, with 14 bases between them. The germline CDR1 and CDR2 sequences are SGHTA and FQGTGA. The CDR3 region has the DNA TGTGCCAGCAGCCCGGGCCGGGGGAGCTATGGCTACACCTTC. The encoded protein is CASSPGRGSYGYTF. Combining the CDR3 with reference TRBV7-3 and TRBJ1-2 gives the whole variable domain GAGVSQTPSNKVTEKGKYVELRCDPISGHTALYWYRQSLGQGPEFLIYFQGTGAADDSGLPNDRFFAVRPEGSVSTLKIQRTERGDSAVYLCASSPGRGSYGYTFGSGTRLTVV.

V usage is TRBV6-2 or TRBV6-3 and J usage is TRBJ1-4; 7 bases match TRBD1. This CDR3 is built from 13 residues. Trimming cost V 0 bases and J 10 bases; bases outside gene matches: 2. Germline V gene sequence: CDR1 MNHEY, CDR2 SVGEGT. The CDR3 sequence: CASSYSRGSKLFF. The CDR3 region has the DNA TGTGCCAGCAGTTACTCCAGGGGGTCAAAACTGTTTTTT.

The V gene is TRBV28, the J gene TRBJ1-2; D possibly corresponds to TRBD1 (5 bases). Trimming left V 3 bases short and J 0 bases short, with 14 bases between. Germline-derived CDR1 and CDR2 are MDHEN and SYDVKM. The CDR3 consists of 16 residues. The CDR3 loop is CASSFPLTGTNYGYTF. In DNA, the CDR3 is TGTGCCAGCAGTTTCCCTCTTACAGGAACTAACTATGGCTACACCTTC.

V is TRBV2 and J is TRBJ1-4; TRBD1 matches 7 bases. Per germline, CDR1 SNHLY and CDR2 FYNNEI. The V gene end was trimmed by 4 bases and the J gene end by 4 bases; junction bases not matched to a gene: 3. CDR3 length equals 14 residues. The chain's CDR3 is CASSAGTVNEKLFF. In DNA, the CDR3 is TGTGCCAGCAGTGCCGGGACAGTTAATGAAAAACTGTTTTTT.

Only a few counts were recorded for this clone. V is TRBV18 and J is TRBJ1-1; a possible D gene is TRBD1 (5 bases). V lost 3 bases and J 1 base, leaving 12 bases between the germline ends. The V gene's germline CDR1 is KGHSH and CDR2 LQKENI. The CDR3 runs to 15 residues. CDR3 nucleotide sequence: TGTGCCAGCTCACCCCCGGGACTGCCGAACACTGAAGCTTTCTTT. The encoded protein is CASSPPGLPNTEAFF.

The rearrangement joins TRBV25-1 to TRBJ1-2; D may be TRBD1 (6 bases). The V end lost 2 bases, the J end lost 6 bases, and 16 bases lay between the germline ends. The CDR3 covers 15 residues. Germline V gives CDR1 MGHDK, CDR2 SYGVNS. In DNA form, the CDR3 reads TGTGCCAGCAGTGAACGTACAGGGCGGATCGATGGCTACACCTTC. It encodes CASSERTGRIDGYTF.

The gene calls are TRBV5-1 and TRBJ1-1; D might be TRBD1 (6 bases). The CDR3 runs 14 residues. V lost 3 bases to trimming and J lost 1 base, with 10 bases between them. Germline-derived CDR1 and CDR2 are SGHRS and YFSETQ. Here the CDR3 DNA reads TGCGCCAGCAGCTCAAGGACAGCGAACACTGAAGCTTTCTTT. Translating gives CASSSRTANTEAFF.

This clone was picked up many times. This chain joins TRBV7-2 and TRBJ1-3, with D tentatively TRBD1 (5 bases). There are 14 residues in the CDR3. Germline V CDR1 and CDR2: SGHTA, FQGNSA. Trimming cost V 3 bases and J 3 bases, with 9 bases left between them. CDR3 DNA: TGTGCCAGCAGCTTTGGACAACGTGGAAACACCATATATTTT. This gives the protein CASSFGQRGNTIYF.

J is TRBJ2-7 and V is TRBV28; weak D call: TRBD1 (6 bases). The CDR3 contains 14 residues. Trimming pared 8 bases from V and 5 bases from J, leaving 19 bases between. Germline loops: CDR1 MDHEN, CDR2 SYDVKM. CDR3 protein: CASAGGARGNEQYF. The DNA for the CDR3 is TGTGCCAGCGCTGGGGGCGCCCGGGGAAACGAGCAGTACTTC.

The V call is TRBV6-1, the J call TRBJ2-7, with 7 bases that match TRBD2. V gave up 1 base and J gave up 1 base; unmatched junction bases: 1. Germline CDR1 reads MNHNS; CDR2 reads SASEGT. The CDR3 has 14 residues. The CDR3 sequence: CASSEGLASYEQYV. CDR3 nucleotides: TGTGCCAGCAGTGAAGGACTAGCATCCTACGAGCAGTACGTC.

V gene TRBV15 combines with J gene TRBJ2-7; TRBD1 might be the D (6 bases). This CDR3 is 15 amino acids long. Germline V gene lookup returns CDR1 LNHNV and CDR2 YYDKDF (reference sequence). The ends were cut back, 3 bases at V and 4 bases at J, with 16 bases in the middle. Here the CDR3 reads CATSRSLGQTYEQYV. As DNA, the CDR3 is TGTGCCACCAGCAGGTCACTAGGACAGACATACGAGCAGTACGTC.

The rearrangement links TRBV9 to TRBJ2-5; 10 nucleotides match TRBD2. Germline V CDR1 and CDR2: SGDLS, YYNGEE. V shed 3 bases and J 1 base; nucleotides not matched to a gene: 6. This CDR3 spans 16 amino acids. The CDR3 loop is CASSARAGGPQETQYF. As DNA, the CDR3 is TGTGCCAGCAGCGCCAGAGCGGGGGGGCCCCAAGAGACCCAGTACTTC.